Listed here are 9 T cell receptor beta chains from one sample, sequenced in a study of cytomegalovirus exposure and HLA in healthy donors. The protocol was immunoSEQ multiplex PCR, while the TCRdb copy is restricted to in-frame clones and leaves out a portion. The sample holds around 350,000 clones, approximately 90% seen once. Sequences were obtained from PBMCs. Receptor source: a woman aged 18 to 35 in good health and CMV-seronegative.

The count of this clone is one. This chain links TRBV30 with TRBJ1-4; TRBD1 agrees at 12 bases. This CDR3 is built from 19 residues. J lost 4 bases, V lost 3 bases, and 15 bases had no gene match. CDR1 and CDR2 (germline): GTSNPN, SVGIG (reference sequence). CDR3 loop: CAWRRTPGQGAGVNEKLFF. CDR3 sequence (DNA): TGTGCCTGGAGGAGAACCCCGGGACAGGGGGCTGGGGTTAATGAAAAACTGTTTTTT.

The gene calls are TRBV15 and TRBJ2-7; 11 nucleotides agree with TRBD2. The CDR3 covers 14 residues. Germline V gives CDR1 LNHNV, CDR2 YYDKDF (reference sequence). Trimming at V came to 0 bases and at J to 6 bases, leaving 1 base not matched to a gene. The CDR3 bases are TGTGCCACCAGCAGAGATGGGACTAGCGGCGAGCAGTACTTC. It specifies CATSRDGTSGEQYF.

The chain employs TRBV13 and TRBJ2-7, with D possibly matching TRBD2 (5 bases). From germline, CDR1 is PRHDT and CDR2 FYEKMQ (reference sequence). CDR3 length equals 12 residues. Deletions cut 6 bases from V and 6 bases from J, with 12 bases between. The CDR3 nucleotides are TGTGCCAGCAGTCTTGGGAGTCTCGAGCAGTACTTC. Translation: CASSLGSLEQYF.

There are a few counts of this clone. The V and J genes are TRBV11-1 and TRBJ2-1, with a tentative D call TRBD2 (5 bases). Trimming removed 0 bases at V and 12 bases at J, with 15 bases between. CDR3 size: 14 residues. CDR1 and CDR2 from the germline V gene are SGHAT and FQDESV (reference sequence). The DNA of the CDR3 is TGTGCCAGCAGCTTAGCGAAGGTCGGGATGAGGCAGTTCTTC. Amino acids: CASSLAKVGMRQFF. Filled out from reference TRBV11-1 and TRBJ2-1, the complete variable domain reads EAEVAQSPRYKITEKSQAVAFWCDPISGHATLYWYRQILGQGPELLVQFQDESVVDDSQLPKDRFSAERLKGVDSTLKIQPAELGDSAMYLCASSLAKVGMRQFFGPGTRLTVL.

The genes are TRBV4-1 and TRBJ2-5; a weak D match, TRBD2 (6 bases). Trimming took 1 base from V and 2 from J, leaving 11 bases between them. This CDR3 has 15 residues. Germline V lookup: CDR1 MGHRA, CDR2 YSYEKL. CDR3 region: CASSQVPGTQETQYF. The CDR3 coding sequence is TGCGCCAGCAGCCAAGTTCCCGGGACTCAAGAGACCCAGTACTTC.

The gene calls are TRBV5-4 and TRBJ2-1; the D is unclear. Germline V gives CDR1 SGHNT, CDR2 YYREEE (reference sequence). The ends were cut back, 2 bases at V and 0 bases at J, with 12 bases in the middle. There are 16 residues in the CDR3. CDR3 amino acids: CASSLELLGSYNEQFF. The CDR3 nucleotides are TGTGCCAGCAGCTTAGAACTCCTCGGCTCCTACAATGAGCAGTTCTTC. Together with reference TRBV5-4 and TRBJ2-1, the CDR3 gives the full variable domain: ETGVTQSPTHLIKTRGQQVTLRCSSQSGHNTVSWYQQALGQGPQFIFQYYREEENGRGNFPPRFSGLQFPNYSSELNVNALELDDSALYLCASSLELLGSYNEQFFGPGTRLTVL.

V gene TRBV23-1 combines with J gene TRBJ1-1; D is possibly TRBD1 (6 bases). TRBV23-1 counts as an open reading frame of uncertain function. This CDR3 has 15 amino acids. Trimming left V 4 bases short and J 3 bases short, with 15 bases between. CDR3 amino acids: CASSRSGERDTEAFF. For the CDR3, the DNA is TGCGCCAGCAGTCGATCAGGGGAAAGGGACACTGAAGCTTTCTTT.

The rearrangement joins TRBV2 to TRBJ1-1; TRBD1 matches at 8 bases. Losses at the gene ends were 4 bases for V and 5 bases for J; bases not matched to a gene: 3. Germline loops: CDR1 SNHLY, CDR2 FYNNEI. This CDR3 has 13 amino acids. The CDR3 DNA is TGTGCCAGCAGTGGAACAGGGGGAACTGAAGCTTTCTTT. It translates to CASSGTGGTEAFF.

This chain links TRBV6-1 with TRBJ1-1; TRBD1 matches 12 bases. With V trimmed by 8 bases and J by 4 bases, 2 bases remained unmatched. Germline CDR1 MNHNS, CDR2 SASEGT. The CDR3 has 13 amino acids. CDR3 sequence (DNA): TGTGCCAGCTGGGGACAGGGGGCCACTGAAGCTTTCTTT. Translating it yields CASWGQGATEAFF.